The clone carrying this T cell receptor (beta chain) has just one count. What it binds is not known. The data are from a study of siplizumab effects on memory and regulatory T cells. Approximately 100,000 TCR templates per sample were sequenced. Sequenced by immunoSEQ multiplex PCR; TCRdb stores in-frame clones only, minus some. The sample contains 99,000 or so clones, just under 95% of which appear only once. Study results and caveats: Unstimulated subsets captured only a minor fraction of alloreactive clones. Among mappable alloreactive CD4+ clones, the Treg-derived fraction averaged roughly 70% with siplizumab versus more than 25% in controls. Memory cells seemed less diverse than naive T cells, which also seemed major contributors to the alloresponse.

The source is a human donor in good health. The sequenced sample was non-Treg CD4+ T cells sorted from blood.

The CDR3 is CASSPRFYEKLFF. The CDR3 nucleotides read TGTGCCAGCAGTCCACGGTTTTACGAAAAACTGTTTTTT. The chain is built from TRBV27 and TRBJ1-4; D is unclear. V was cut by 5 bases and J by 8 bases, with 12 bases left in between. Germline V gene sequence: CDR1 MNHEY, CDR2 SMNVEV (reference sequence). The CDR3 runs to 13 residues.